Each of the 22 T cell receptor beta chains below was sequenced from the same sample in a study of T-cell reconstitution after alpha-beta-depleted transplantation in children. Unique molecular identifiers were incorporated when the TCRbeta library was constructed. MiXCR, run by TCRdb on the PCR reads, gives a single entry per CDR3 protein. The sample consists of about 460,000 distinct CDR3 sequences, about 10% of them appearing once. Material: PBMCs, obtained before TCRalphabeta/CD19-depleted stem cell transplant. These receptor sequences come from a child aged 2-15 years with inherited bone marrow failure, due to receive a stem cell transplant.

The CDR3 coding sequence is TGTGCCAGCAGCCAAGACCGGGCAGGGAATTCACCCCTCCACTTT. Its translation: CASSQDRAGNSPLHF. The chain couples TRBV14 to TRBJ1-6; tentative D call: TRBD1 (5 bases). The germline V gene has CDR1 SGHDN and CDR2 FVKESK. CDR3 length equals 15 residues. The V gene lost 0 bases and the J gene lost 7 bases, with 10 bases spanning the gap.

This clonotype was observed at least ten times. The CDR3 sequence: CSARLANTDTQYF. CDR3 bases: TGCAGTGCTAGACTAGCGAACACAGATACGCAGTATTTT. The gene calls are TRBV20-1 and TRBJ2-3, with a tentative D call TRBD2 (6 bases). CDR1 is DFQATT, CDR2 SNEGSKA, per germline (reference sequence). V lost 2 bases, J lost 2 bases, and 8 bases lay in between. The CDR3 loop spans 13 amino acids.

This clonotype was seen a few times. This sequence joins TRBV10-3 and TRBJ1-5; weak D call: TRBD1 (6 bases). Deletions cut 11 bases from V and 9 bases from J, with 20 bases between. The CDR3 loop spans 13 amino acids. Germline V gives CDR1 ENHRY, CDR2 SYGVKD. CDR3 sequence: CAAQGSLQGPQHF. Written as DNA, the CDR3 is TGTGCCGCTCAGGGGAGCCTGCAAGGGCCCCAGCATTTT.

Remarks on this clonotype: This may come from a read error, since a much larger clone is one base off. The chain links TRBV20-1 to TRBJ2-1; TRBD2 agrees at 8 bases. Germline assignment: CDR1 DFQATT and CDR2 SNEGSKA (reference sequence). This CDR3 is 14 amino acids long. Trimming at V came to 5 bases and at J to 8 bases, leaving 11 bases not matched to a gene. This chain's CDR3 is CSAAGTSGVHEQFF. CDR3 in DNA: TGCAGTGCTGCCGGGACTAGTGGCGTCCATGAGCAGTTCTTC.

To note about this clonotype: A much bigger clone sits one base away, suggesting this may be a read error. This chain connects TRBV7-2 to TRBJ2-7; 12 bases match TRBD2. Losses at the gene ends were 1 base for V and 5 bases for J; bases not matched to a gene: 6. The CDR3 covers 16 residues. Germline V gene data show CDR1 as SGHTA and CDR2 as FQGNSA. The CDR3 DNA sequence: TGTGCCAGCAGCTTAGAGGCTAGCGGGAGGGGGAACGAGCAGTACTTC. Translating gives CASSLEASGRGNEQYF.

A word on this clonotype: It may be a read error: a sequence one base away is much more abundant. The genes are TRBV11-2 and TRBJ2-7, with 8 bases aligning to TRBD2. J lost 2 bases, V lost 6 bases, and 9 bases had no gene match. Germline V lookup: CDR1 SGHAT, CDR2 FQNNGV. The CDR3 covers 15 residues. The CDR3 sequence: CASRAGTRDPYEQYF. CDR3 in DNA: TGTGCCAGCAGGGCCGGGACTAGAGACCCCTACGAGCAGTACTTC. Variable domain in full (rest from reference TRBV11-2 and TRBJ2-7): EAGVAQSPRYKIIEKRQSVAFWCNPISGHATLYWYQQILGQGPKLLIQFQNNGVVDDSQLPKDRFSAERLKGVDSTLKIQPAKLEDSAVYLCASRAGTRDPYEQYFGPGTRLTVT.

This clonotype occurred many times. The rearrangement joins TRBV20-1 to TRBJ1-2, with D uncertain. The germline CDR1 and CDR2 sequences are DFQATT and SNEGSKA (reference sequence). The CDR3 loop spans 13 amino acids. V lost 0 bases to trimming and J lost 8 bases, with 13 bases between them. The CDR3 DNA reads TGCAGTGCTAGAGATCCACTAGGTTACGGCTACACCTTC. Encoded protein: CSARDPLGYGYTF.

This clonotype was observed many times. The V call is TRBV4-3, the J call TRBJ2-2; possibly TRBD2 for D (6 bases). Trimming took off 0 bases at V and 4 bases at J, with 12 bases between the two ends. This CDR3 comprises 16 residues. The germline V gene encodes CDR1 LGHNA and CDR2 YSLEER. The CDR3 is CASSQEVLGGTGELFF. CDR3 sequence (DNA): TGCGCCAGCAGCCAAGAGGTTCTGGGAGGCACCGGGGAGCTGTTTTTT.

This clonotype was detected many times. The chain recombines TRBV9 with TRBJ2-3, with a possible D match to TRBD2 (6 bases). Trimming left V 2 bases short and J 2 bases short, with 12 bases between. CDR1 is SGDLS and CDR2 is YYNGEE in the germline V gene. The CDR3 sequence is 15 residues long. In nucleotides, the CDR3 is TGTGCCAGCAGCGTCTGGGGACTGGACACAGATACGCAGTATTTT. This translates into CASSVWGLDTDTQYF.

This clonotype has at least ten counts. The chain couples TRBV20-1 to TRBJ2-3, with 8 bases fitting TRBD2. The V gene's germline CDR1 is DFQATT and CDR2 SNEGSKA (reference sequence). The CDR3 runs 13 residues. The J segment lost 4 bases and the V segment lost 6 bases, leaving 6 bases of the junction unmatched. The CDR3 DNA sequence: TGCAGTGCCTCCGGGAGGGTGTCAGATACGCAGTATTTT. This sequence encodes CSASGRVSDTQYF.

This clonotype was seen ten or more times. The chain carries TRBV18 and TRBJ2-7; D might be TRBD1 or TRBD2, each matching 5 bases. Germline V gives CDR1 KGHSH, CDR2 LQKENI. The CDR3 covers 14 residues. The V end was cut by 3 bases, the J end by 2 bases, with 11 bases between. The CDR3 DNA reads TGTGCCAGCTCACCGGGGGACGAAGCCTACGAGCAGTACTTC. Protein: CASSPGDEAYEQYF.

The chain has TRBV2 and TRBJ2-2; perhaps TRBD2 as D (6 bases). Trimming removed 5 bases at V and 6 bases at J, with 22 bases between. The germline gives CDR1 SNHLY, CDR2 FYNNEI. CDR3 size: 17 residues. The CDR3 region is CASSPRRLAYKAGELFF. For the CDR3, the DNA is TGTGCCAGCAGTCCTAGACGGCTAGCGTATAAGGCCGGGGAGCTGTTTTTT.

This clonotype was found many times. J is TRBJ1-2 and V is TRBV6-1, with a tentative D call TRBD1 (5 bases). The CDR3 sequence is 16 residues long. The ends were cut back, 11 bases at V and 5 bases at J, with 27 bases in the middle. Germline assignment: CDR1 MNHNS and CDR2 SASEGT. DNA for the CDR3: TGTGCCCCTAAAAGGCTCAATATTTGGGGGATTTATGGCTACACCTTC. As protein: CAPKRLNIWGIYGYTF.

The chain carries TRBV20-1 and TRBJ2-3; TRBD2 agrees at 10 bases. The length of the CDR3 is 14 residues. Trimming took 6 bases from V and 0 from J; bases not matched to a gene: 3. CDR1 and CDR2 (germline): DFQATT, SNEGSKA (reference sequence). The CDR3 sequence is CSAKTSGSTDTQYF. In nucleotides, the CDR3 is TGCAGTGCAAAGACTAGCGGGAGCACAGATACGCAGTATTTT.

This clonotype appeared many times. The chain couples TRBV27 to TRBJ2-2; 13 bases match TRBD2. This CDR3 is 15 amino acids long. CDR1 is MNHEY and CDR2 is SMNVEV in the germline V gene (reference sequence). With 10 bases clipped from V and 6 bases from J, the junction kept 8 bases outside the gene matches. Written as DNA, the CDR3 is TGTGCCACCCGGCCCGGACTAGCGGGAGCCGGGGAGCTGTTTTTT. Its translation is CATRPGLAGAGELFF.

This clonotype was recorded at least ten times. Here the CDR3 reads CSARGPRSWYNEQFF. CDR3 nucleotide sequence: TGCAGTGCTAGGGGGCCCAGATCCTGGTACAATGAGCAGTTCTTC. This chain joins TRBV20-1 and TRBJ2-1; possible D gene TRBD1, 5 bases. Trimming stripped 3 bases from V and 4 bases from J, with 16 bases between. The CDR3 runs to 15 residues. CDR1 and CDR2 from the germline V gene are DFQATT and SNEGSKA (reference sequence).

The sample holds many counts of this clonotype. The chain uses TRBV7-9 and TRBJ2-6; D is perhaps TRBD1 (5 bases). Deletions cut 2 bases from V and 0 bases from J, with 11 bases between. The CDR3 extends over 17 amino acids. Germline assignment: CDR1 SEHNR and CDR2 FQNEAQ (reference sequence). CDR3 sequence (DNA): TGTGCCAGCAGCTTACAGGGTCGCCTCTCTGGGGCCAACGTCCTGACTTTC. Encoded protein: CASSLQGRLSGANVLTF.

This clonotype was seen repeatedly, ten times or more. This CDR3 is CSVDGLAGSYNEQFF. The CDR3 nucleotides read TGCAGCGTTGACGGACTAGCGGGTTCCTACAATGAGCAGTTCTTC. The chain links TRBV29-1 to TRBJ2-1, with 11 bases fitting TRBD2. With V trimmed by 3 bases and J by 1 base, 2 bases remained unmatched. Germline V gene data show CDR1 as SQVTM and CDR2 as ANQGSEA. CDR3 length: 15 residues.

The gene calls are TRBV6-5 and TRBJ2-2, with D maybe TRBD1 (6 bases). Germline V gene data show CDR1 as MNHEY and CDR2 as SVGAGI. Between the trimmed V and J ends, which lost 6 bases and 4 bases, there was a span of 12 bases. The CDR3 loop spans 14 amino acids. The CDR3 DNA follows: TGTGCCAGCAGCCTGGACAGACTCACCGGGGAGCTGTTTTTT. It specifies CASSLDRLTGELFF.

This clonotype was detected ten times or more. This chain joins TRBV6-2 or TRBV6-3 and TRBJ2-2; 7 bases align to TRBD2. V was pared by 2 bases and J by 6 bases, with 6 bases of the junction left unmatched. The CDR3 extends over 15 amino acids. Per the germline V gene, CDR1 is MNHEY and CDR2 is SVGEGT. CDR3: CASSYTAGVPGELFF. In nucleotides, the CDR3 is TGTGCCAGCAGTTACACTGCGGGAGTACCCGGGGAGCTGTTTTTT.

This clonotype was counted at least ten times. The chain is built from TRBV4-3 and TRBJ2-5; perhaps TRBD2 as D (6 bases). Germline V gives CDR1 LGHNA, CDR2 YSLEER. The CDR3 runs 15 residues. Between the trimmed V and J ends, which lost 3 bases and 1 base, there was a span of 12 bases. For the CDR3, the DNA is TGCGCCAGCAGCCACCCGGGGGACGGCCAAGAGACCCAGTACTTC. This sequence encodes CASSHPGDGQETQYF.

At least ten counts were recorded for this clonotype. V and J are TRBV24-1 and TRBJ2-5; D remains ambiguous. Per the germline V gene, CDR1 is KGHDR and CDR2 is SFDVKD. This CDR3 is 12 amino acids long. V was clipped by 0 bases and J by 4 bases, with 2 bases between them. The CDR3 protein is CATSDLVETQYF. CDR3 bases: TGTGCCACCAGTGATTTGGTAGAGACCCAGTACTTC.